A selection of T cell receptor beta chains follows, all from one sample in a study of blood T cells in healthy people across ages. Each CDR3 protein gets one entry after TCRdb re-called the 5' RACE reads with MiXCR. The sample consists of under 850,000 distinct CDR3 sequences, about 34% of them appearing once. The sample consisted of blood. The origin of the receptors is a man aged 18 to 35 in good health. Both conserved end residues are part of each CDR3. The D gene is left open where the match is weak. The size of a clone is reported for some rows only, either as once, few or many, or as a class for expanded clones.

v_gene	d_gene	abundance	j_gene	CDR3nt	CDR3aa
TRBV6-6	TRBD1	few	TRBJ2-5	TGTGCCAGCAGTGACAGGGACGGGGAGACCCAGTACTTC	CASSDRDGETQYF
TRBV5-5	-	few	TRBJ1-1	TGTGCCAGCAGCCCTCTATCTCGGTTGACTGAAGCTTTCTTT	CASSPLSRLTEAFF
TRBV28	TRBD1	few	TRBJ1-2	TGTGCCAGCAGGAGGACAGGGAGGATCGATGGCTACACCTTC	CASRRTGRIDGYTF
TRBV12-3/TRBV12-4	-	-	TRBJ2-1	TGTGCCAGCAGTACGACTCGGACTCCCTCTAGGGATGAGCAGTTCTTC	CASSTTRTPSRDEQFF
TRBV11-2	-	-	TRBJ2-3	TGTGCCAGCAGCTTAGACGGTCCGTACATCCTCACAGATACGCAGTATTTT	CASSLDGPYILTDTQYF
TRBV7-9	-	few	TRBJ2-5	TGTGCCAGCAGCCCCTGGAGTAACCAAGAGACCCAGTACTTC	CASSPWSNQETQYF
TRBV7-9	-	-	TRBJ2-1	TGTGCCAGCAGCCCCACCGGACTTGAGCAGTTCTTC	CASSPTGLEQFF
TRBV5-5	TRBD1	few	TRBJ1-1	TGTGCCAGCAGCTTGGTTTGGACAGGAGGGACTGAAGCTTTCTTT	CASSLVWTGGTEAFF
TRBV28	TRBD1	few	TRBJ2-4	TGTGCCAGCAGTTTTGGGACAGGGCCCAAAAACATTCAGTACTTC	CASSFGTGPKNIQYF
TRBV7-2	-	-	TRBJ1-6	TGTGCCAGCAGCTTAGCGGGAGATTCACCCCCCCACTTT	CASSLAGDSPPHF
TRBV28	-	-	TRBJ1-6	TGTGCCAGCAGTTTAGAAGTTTCACCCCTCCACTTT	CASSLEVSPLHF
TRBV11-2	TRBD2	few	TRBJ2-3	TGTGCCAGCAGCGAATTTAGCGGGGGGGCCGAGGCCGCCAACCTTCTCGTTAATACGCAGTATTTT	CASSEFSGGAEAANLLVNTQYF
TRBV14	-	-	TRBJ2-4	TGTGCCAGCAGCCAAGCCAGGAAGAACGAGCGGTACTTC	CASSQARKNERYF
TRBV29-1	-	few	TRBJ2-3	TGCAGCGTTCATCCGGGTCTTGGAACAGATACGCAGTATTTT	CSVHPGLGTDTQYF
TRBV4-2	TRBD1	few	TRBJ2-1	TGTGCCAGCAGCCACTCAGGACAGGGGGCGGGGGAGCAGTTCTTC	CASSHSGQGAGEQFF
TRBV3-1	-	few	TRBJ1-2	TGTGCCAGCAGCCAAGTCACGGACTATGGCTACACCTTC	CASSQVTDYGYTF
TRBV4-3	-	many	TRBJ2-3	TGCGCCAGCAGCCAGGTACTCACGGCTGGCACAGATACGCAGTATTTT	CASSQVLTAGTDTQYF
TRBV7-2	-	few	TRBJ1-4	TGTGCCAGCAGCCCATCGTCGACGGGTGAAAAACTGTTTTTT	CASSPSSTGEKLFF